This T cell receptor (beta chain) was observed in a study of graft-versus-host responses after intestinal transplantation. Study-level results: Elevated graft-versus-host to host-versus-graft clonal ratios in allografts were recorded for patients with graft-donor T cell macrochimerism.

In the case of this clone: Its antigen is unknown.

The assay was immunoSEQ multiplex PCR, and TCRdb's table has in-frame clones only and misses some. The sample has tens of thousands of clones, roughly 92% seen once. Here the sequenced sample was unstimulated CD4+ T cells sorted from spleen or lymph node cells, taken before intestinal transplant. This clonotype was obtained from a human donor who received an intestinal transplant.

CDR3 coding DNA: TGTGCCAGCAGGTCCGGGACTTACACAGATACGCAGTATTTT. This translates into CASRSGTYTDTQYF. The genes are TRBV27 and TRBJ2-3, with TRBD2 as a possible D gene (6 bases). V was clipped by 6 bases and J by 2 bases, with 12 bases between them. CDR1 and CDR2 (germline): MNHEY, SMNVEV (reference sequence). The CDR3 totals 14 residues.